The 27 T cell receptor beta chains below were found in one sample sequenced in a study of preoperative IRX-2 immunotherapy in early breast cancer. The method was immunoSEQ multiplex PCR; TCRdb's version includes in-frame clones alone and lacks a portion of them. The sample includes around 30,000 clones, around 83% seen only once; the top ten take 2.5%. Noted treatment: preoperative locoregional IRX-2 cytokine immunotherapy. Specimen: lymph node tissue, collected from a patient treated with IRX-2 immunotherapy. The receptors derive from a human donor with breast cancer.

The chain joins TRBV6-4 to TRBJ2-7, with a tentative D call TRBD1 (5 bases). The CDR3 spans 15 residues. Germline loops: CDR1 MRHNA, CDR2 SNTAGT. The V end was cut by 3 bases, the J end by 3 bases, with 15 bases between. This CDR3 is CASSEQAPPLYEQYF. The DNA of the CDR3 is TGTGCCAGCAGTGAACAGGCTCCACCCCTCTACGAGCAGTACTTC.

V is TRBV11-3 and J is TRBJ2-6; D may be TRBD2 (5 bases). The V gene lost 7 bases and the J gene lost 0 bases, with 16 bases spanning the gap. The germline V gene has CDR1 SGHNT and CDR2 YENEEA. CDR3 length equals 17 residues. CDR3 in DNA: TGTGCCAGCACCCCTCCGGGAATGGGCTCTGGGGCCAACGTCCTGACTTTC. This codes for CASTPPGMGSGANVLTF.

In DNA, the CDR3 is TGTGCCAGCAGTTTATTCCCGGACAGGGGTGTTCGTGGCTACACCTTC. Its translation: CASSLFPDRGVRGYTF. This chain joins TRBV28 and TRBJ1-2; 9 bases line up with TRBD1. The V gene's germline CDR1 is MDHEN and CDR2 SYDVKM. This CDR3 spans 16 amino acids. The trim removed 1 base at V and 7 bases at J, leaving 10 bases unmatched.

J is TRBJ2-7 and V is TRBV19; 9 nucleotides match TRBD1. CDR3 size: 13 residues. With V trimmed by 8 bases and J by 4 bases, 6 bases remained unmatched. Germline V CDR1 and CDR2: LNHDA, SQIVND (reference sequence). CDR3 protein: CASSGQGYYEQYF. Written as DNA, the CDR3 is TGTGCCAGTTCCGGACAGGGGTATTACGAGCAGTACTTC.

The chain combines TRBV12-5 with TRBJ1-5, with 8 bases aligning to TRBD1. Germline V lookup: CDR1 LGHNT, CDR2 FRNRAP. The CDR3 has 14 amino acids. Trimming cost V 6 bases and J 5 bases; bases outside gene matches: 6. The CDR3 coding sequence is TGTGCTAGTGGGGGGCAGACAGGGGATCAGCCCCAGCATTTT. Its protein is CASGGQTGDQPQHF. The complete variable domain, with remaining parts taken from reference TRBV12-5 and TRBJ1-5, reads DARVTQTPRHKVTEMGQEVTMRCQPILGHNTVFWYRQTMMQGLELLAYFRNRAPLDDSGMPKDRFSAEMPDATLATLKIQPSEPRDSAVYFCASGGQTGDQPQHFGDGTRLSIL.

This clone came up once. The genes are TRBV28 and TRBJ1-1; D not resolved. CDR1 is MDHEN and CDR2 is SYDVKM in the germline V gene. There are 14 residues in the CDR3. The V and J ends lost 5 bases and 0 bases respectively, with 10 bases between them. The CDR3 reads CASSRLSLNTEAFF. CDR3 bases: TGTGCCAGCAGTCGGTTATCCCTGAACACTGAAGCTTTCTTT.

This chain links TRBV28 with TRBJ1-5, with D possibly matching TRBD1 (5 bases). This CDR3 contains 16 residues. V shed 4 bases and J shed 0 bases, with 13 bases lying between them. Germline V gene sequence: CDR1 MDHEN, CDR2 SYDVKM. CDR3 sequence: CASSSPGGYSNQPQHF. CDR3 DNA sequence: TGTGCCAGCAGTTCCCCCGGGGGGTATAGCAATCAGCCCCAGCATTTT.

This clone was counted once. This sequence joins TRBV6-8 and TRBJ2-2; the D gene is possibly TRBD2 (6 bases). Germline V gene lookup returns CDR1 MNHGY and CDR2 SAAAGT. Trimming took 5 bases from V and 6 from J, leaving 16 bases between them. This CDR3 contains 15 residues. The CDR3 region has the DNA TGTGCCAGCAGTGCCATCCTGGCGGGGTCCGGGGAGCTGTTTTTT. Amino acid sequence: CASSAILAGSGELFF.

This clone was detected only a few times. The chain joins TRBV19 to TRBJ1-1; the D gene is possibly TRBD1 (6 bases). V lost 8 bases to trimming and J lost 8 bases, with 21 bases between them. Germline V gene sequence: CDR1 LNHDA, CDR2 SQIVND (reference sequence). The CDR3 loop spans 14 amino acids. The CDR3: CASSTMGGLGEAFF. The CDR3 DNA is TGTGCCAGTTCTACAATGGGGGGCCTTGGGGAAGCTTTCTTT. Drawing the rest from reference TRBV19 and TRBJ1-1, the complete variable domain is DGGITQSPKYLFRKEGQNVTLSCEQNLNHDAMYWYRQDPGQGLRLIYYSQIVNDFQKGDIAEGYSVSREKKESFPLTVTSAQKNPTAFYLCASSTMGGLGEAFFGQGTRLTVV.

The CDR3 spells CASSIGTVGGDTQYF. The DNA of the CDR3 is TGTGCCAGCAGCATCGGGACAGTCGGGGGGGATACGCAGTATTTT. V gene TRBV28 combines with J gene TRBJ2-3; the D call may be TRBD1 or TRBD2 (7 bases each). V gave up 6 bases and J gave up 6 bases, with 19 bases separating them. This CDR3 comprises 15 residues. Germline V CDR1 and CDR2: MDHEN, SYDVKM. Supplemented by reference TRBV28 and TRBJ2-3, the full variable domain reads DVKVTQSSRYLVKRTGEKVFLECVQDMDHENMFWYRQDPGLGLRLIYFSYDVKMKEKGDIPEGYSVSREKKERFSLILESASTNQTSMYLCASSIGTVGGDTQYFGPGTRLTVL.

The V gene is TRBV29-1, the J gene TRBJ2-2, with a tentative D call TRBD2 (6 bases). Per germline, CDR1 SQVTM and CDR2 ANQGSEA. This CDR3 has 13 amino acids. Trimming left V 5 bases short and J 4 bases short, with 11 bases between. The CDR3 DNA is TGCAGCGTTTGGGACTCGCTCACCGGGGAGCTGTTTTTT. It encodes CSVWDSLTGELFF.

The chain is built from TRBV5-1 and TRBJ1-1, with a possible D match to TRBD1 (5 bases). From germline, CDR1 is SGHRS and CDR2 YFSETQ. The CDR3 sequence is 18 residues long. V gave up 6 bases and J gave up 1 base, with 25 bases separating them. CDR3 residues: CASTKGEGPWHGNTEAFF. Written as DNA, the CDR3 is TGCGCCAGCACCAAAGGGGAGGGTCCATGGCATGGGAACACTGAAGCTTTCTTT.

The chain is built from TRBV6-8 and TRBJ2-1; D remains ambiguous. The germline V gene has CDR1 MNHGY and CDR2 SAAAGT. The CDR3 runs to 12 residues. V shed 7 bases and J shed 4 bases, with 8 bases lying between them. CDR3 amino acids: CASKTMYNEQFF. The CDR3 DNA follows: TGTGCCAGCAAAACCATGTACAATGAGCAGTTCTTC.

J is TRBJ1-2 and V is TRBV6-8; 7 bases map to TRBD1. V was clipped by 6 bases and J by 4 bases; unmatched bases: 8. Germline assignment: CDR1 MNHGY and CDR2 SAAAGT. The CDR3 spans 14 residues. The CDR3 DNA sequence: TGTGCCAGCAGCCGGGACAGCGCGCCCTATGGCTACACCTTC. Its translation is CASSRDSAPYGYTF.

The chain employs TRBV19 and TRBJ2-7, with D possibly matching TRBD2 (5 bases). The CDR3 is 13 amino acids. Germline lookup yields CDR1 LNHDA and CDR2 SQIVND (reference sequence). Trimming took off 5 bases at V and 2 bases at J, with 10 bases between the two ends. The DNA of the CDR3 is TGTGCCAGTAGTCCGGGGAGCCCCTACGAGCAGTACTTC. Its translation: CASSPGSPYEQYF. The variable domain in full, completed from reference TRBV19 and TRBJ2-7, reads DGGITQSPKYLFRKEGQNVTLSCEQNLNHDAMYWYRQDPGQGLRLIYYSQIVNDFQKGDIAEGYSVSREKKESFPLTVTSAQKNPTAFYLCASSPGSPYEQYFGPGTRLTVT.

V gene TRBV1 combines with J gene TRBJ2-3; the tabulated D call, TRBD2, remains unverified against the DNA. TRBV1 is an annotated pseudogene. The CDR3 runs 16 residues. The CDR3 DNA reads TGCGCCAGCAGCCCAGGGACTAGCGGGGTGTCTCATACGCAGTATTTT. It is translated as CASSPGTSGVSHTQYF.

The chain employs TRBV19 and TRBJ2-7; 8 bases align to TRBD2. V trimming: 4 bases; J trimming: 3 bases; junction bases outside the gene matches: 8. Germline V gene lookup returns CDR1 LNHDA and CDR2 SQIVND (reference sequence). The CDR3 is made up of 15 amino acids. The CDR3 DNA sequence: TGTGCCAGTAGTACGGCTAGCGGGTTACTCTACGAGCAGTACTTC. It codes for CASSTASGLLYEQYF.

This chain links TRBV5-1 with TRBJ2-6; 8 positions agree with TRBD2. V lost 1 base to trimming and J lost 2 bases; unmatched junction nucleotides: 2. The germline CDR1 and CDR2 sequences are SGHRS and YFSETQ. CDR3 size: 16 residues. The CDR3 region has the DNA TGCGCCAGCAGCTTGACGGGGGGGCCTGGGGCCAACGTCCTGACTTTC. Protein product: CASSLTGGPGANVLTF.

The gene calls are TRBV18 and TRBJ2-7, with 10 bases matching TRBD1. From germline, CDR1 is KGHSH and CDR2 LQKENI. This CDR3 is built from 16 residues. V shed 3 bases and J 5 bases; nucleotides not matched to a gene: 10. DNA of the CDR3: TGTGCCAGCTCACCGATCCCGGGACAGGGGCGGAACGAGCAGTACTTC. Translating gives CASSPIPGQGRNEQYF.

This chain joins TRBV30 and TRBJ2-7; D may match TRBD1 or TRBD2 (5 bases each). The CDR3 length is 12 residues. CDR1 is GTSNPN and CDR2 is SVGIG in the germline V gene (reference sequence). The ends were cut back, 3 bases at V and 1 base at J, with 7 bases in the middle. The CDR3 nucleotides are TGTGCCTGGAGCGGGGCGTCCTACGAGCAGTACTTC. This encodes CAWSGASYEQYF. Looking up the rest from reference TRBV30 and TRBJ2-7 gives the full variable domain: SQTIHQWPATLVQPVGSPLSLECTVEGTSNPNLYWYRQAAGRGLQLLFYSVGIGQISSEVPQNLSASRPQDRQFILSSKKLLLSDSGFYLCAWSGASYEQYFGPGTRLTVT.

J is TRBJ1-2 and V is TRBV30; D is undetermined. In germline, CDR1 is GTSNPN, CDR2 SVGIG (reference sequence). The CDR3 is 14 residues long. V shed 3 bases and J shed 3 bases, with 14 bases lying between them. CDR3 in DNA: TGTGCCTGGAGCCGCGTTTCTAGGGACTATGGCTACACCTTC. As protein: CAWSRVSRDYGYTF.

The rearrangement links TRBV6-8 to TRBJ1-2, with TRBD1 as a possible D gene (5 bases). V lost 6 bases to trimming and J lost 6 bases, with 14 bases between them. The CDR3 covers 13 residues. CDR1 is MNHGY and CDR2 is SAAAGT in the germline V gene. The chain's CDR3 is CASSYWTGDGYTF. DNA for the CDR3: TGTGCCAGCAGCTATTGGACGGGGGATGGCTACACCTTC.

This sequence joins TRBV28 and TRBJ2-7; 10 bases fit TRBD2. The CDR3 extends over 16 amino acids. V gave up 2 bases and J gave up 4 bases; unmatched junction bases: 8. In germline, CDR1 is MDHEN, CDR2 SYDVKM. The CDR3 is CASSLVLAGETYEQYF. The CDR3 DNA is TGTGCCAGCAGTTTAGTCCTAGCGGGGGAAACGTACGAGCAGTACTTC.

The rearrangement joins TRBV6-8 to TRBJ1-1; D not resolved. There are 13 residues in the CDR3. CDR1 MNHGY and CDR2 SAAAGT come from the germline V gene. V lost 3 bases and J 4 bases, leaving 9 bases between the germline ends. The CDR3: CASSYGRITEAFF. Here the CDR3 DNA reads TGTGCCAGCAGTTATGGACGGATCACTGAAGCTTTCTTT.

This sequence joins TRBV6-8 and TRBJ2-5; 7 positions match TRBD1. J was trimmed by 3 bases and V by 5 bases; bases with no gene match: 6. CDR1 is MNHGY, CDR2 SAAAGT, per germline. The CDR3 extends over 14 amino acids. As DNA, the CDR3 is TGTGCCAGCAGTCCTCCGGGACAGAAAGAGACCCAGTACTTC. Its protein is CASSPPGQKETQYF.

The CDR3 DNA reads as TGTGCCAGCTCAGGGATCCTGGGTCTGGGCAATGAGCAGTTCTTC. This sequence encodes CASSGILGLGNEQFF. V usage is TRBV18 and J usage is TRBJ2-1; D ambiguous. Trimming left V 5 bases short and J 6 bases short, with 17 bases between. This CDR3 contains 15 residues. The germline V gene encodes CDR1 KGHSH and CDR2 LQKENI.

V is TRBV2 and J is TRBJ1-1; possibly TRBD1 for D (5 bases). Looked up from germline, CDR1 is SNHLY and CDR2 is FYNNEI. This CDR3 is built from 12 residues. Deletions cut 4 bases from V and 7 bases from J, with 10 bases between. The CDR3 coding sequence is TGTGCCAGCAGTGGTCCCAGGGTTGAAGCTTTCTTT. It is translated as CASSGPRVEAFF.